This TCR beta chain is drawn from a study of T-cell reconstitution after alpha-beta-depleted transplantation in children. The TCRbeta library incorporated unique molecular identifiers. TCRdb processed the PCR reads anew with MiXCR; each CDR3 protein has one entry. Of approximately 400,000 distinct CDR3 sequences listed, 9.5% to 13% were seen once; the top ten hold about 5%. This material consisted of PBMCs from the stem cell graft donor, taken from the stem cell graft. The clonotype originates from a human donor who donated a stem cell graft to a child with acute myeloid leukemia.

CDR3 sequence: CASSLTGSAGYTF. The CDR3 DNA follows: TGTGCCAGCAGTTTAACCGGGAGCGCTGGCTACACCTTC. V usage is TRBV27 and J usage is TRBJ1-2; D gene ambiguous. The CDR3 spans 13 residues. V shed 2 bases and J shed 7 bases, with 11 bases lying between them. Germline CDR1 reads MNHEY; CDR2 reads SMNVEV (reference sequence).